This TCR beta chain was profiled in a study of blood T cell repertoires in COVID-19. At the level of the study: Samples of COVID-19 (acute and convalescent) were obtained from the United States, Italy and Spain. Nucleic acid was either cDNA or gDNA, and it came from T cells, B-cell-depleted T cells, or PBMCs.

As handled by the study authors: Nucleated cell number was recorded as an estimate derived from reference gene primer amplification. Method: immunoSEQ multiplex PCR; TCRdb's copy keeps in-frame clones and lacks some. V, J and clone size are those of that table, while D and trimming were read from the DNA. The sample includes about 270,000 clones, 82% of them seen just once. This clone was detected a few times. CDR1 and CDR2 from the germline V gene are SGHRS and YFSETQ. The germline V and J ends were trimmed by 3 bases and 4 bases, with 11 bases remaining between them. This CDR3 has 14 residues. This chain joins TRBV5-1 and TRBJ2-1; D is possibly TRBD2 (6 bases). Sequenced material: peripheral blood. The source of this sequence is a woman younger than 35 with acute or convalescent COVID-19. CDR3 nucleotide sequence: TGCGCCAGCAGCTCCGGGAGCCTATACAATGAGCAGTTCTTC. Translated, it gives CASSSGSLYNEQFF.